Listed below are T cell receptor beta chains from one sample, sequenced in a study of tumor-infiltrating lymphocytes in primary liver carcinoma. TCRdb processed the multiplex PCR reads anew with MiXCR; each CDR3 protein has one entry. This table has 75,000 to 90,000 distinct CDR3 sequences, approximately 77% appearing once. The sample consisted of liver tumor tissue from sampling region 1. These receptors were obtained from a man in his forties with primary liver carcinoma and hepatitis B virus infection. CDR3s include the opening cysteine and the closing phenylalanine or tryptophan. Each record gives: J gene, V gene, clone size, D gene, CDR3 protein, CDR3 DNA. D genes are given only for firm matches. Size is omitted from some rows. Given values are once, few, many or a class for expanded clones.

>TRBJ1-2|TRBV12-3/TRBV12-4|few|NA
CARSFGNATNYGYTF
TGTGCCAGAAGTTTCGGGAACGCTACTAACTATGGCTACACCTTC
>TRBJ2-5|TRBV10-3|NA|NA
CAIREAETQHF
TGTGCTATCAGGGAGGCAGAGACCCAGCACTTC
>TRBJ2-5|TRBV11-2|few|NA
CAISLFQGISETQYF
TGTGCCATCAGCTTATTTCAGGGGATATCGGAGACCCAGTACTTC
>TRBJ2-5|TRBV4-1|NA|NA
CASSQELGKGDAHYF
TGCGCCAGCAGCCAAGAATTAGGCAAGGGAGATGCCCATTACTTC
>TRBJ1-6|TRBV4-1|NA|NA
CASRQESRDSPLHF
TGCGCCAGCAGGCAAGAGAGCAGGGATTCTCCCCTCCACTTT
>TRBJ2-1|TRBV6-5|NA|NA
CVSQDSYNGQFF
TGTGTCAGCCAGGACTCCTACAATGGGCAGTTCTTC
>TRBJ1-3|TRBV6-5|many|TRBD1
CASRMTGDSYTIYF
TGTGCCAGCAGGATGACAGGGGACTCATACACCATATATTTT
>TRBJ2-5|TRBV24-1|NA|NA
CVTSDLTWTEQETQYF
TGTGTCACCAGTGATTTAACCTGGACCGAGCAAGAGACCCAGTACTTC
>TRBJ2-1|TRBV11-2|NA|NA
CTSSFDPWRTGSYNEQFF
TGTACCAGCAGCTTTGACCCTTGGAGGACCGGGAGTTACAATGAGCAGTTCTTT
>TRBJ2-1|TRBV29-1|NA|TRBD1
CRARQGWAKGAYIEQFF
TGCAGAGCAAGACAGGGTTGGGCTAAGGGTGCCTACATTGAGCAGTTCTTC
>TRBJ2-1|TRBV7-8|NA|TRBD2
CAGSSAGGPQFF
TGTGCCGGCAGTTCTGCGGGAGGCCCGCAATTCTTC
>TRBJ1-5|TRBV19|NA|TRBD1
CASRRGQFHQPQHF
TGTGCCAGTAGGCGGGGACAGTTCCATCAGCCCCAGCATTTT
>TRBJ2-2|TRBV11-2|NA|NA
CANSFERAGAGEPFF
TGTGCCAACAGCTTTGAGAGGGCCGGGGCCGGGGAGCCATTTTTT
>TRBJ2-2|TRBV5-4|NA|TRBD2
CASTLDLAANIGEMFF
TGTGCCAGCACCCTCGACCTAGCGGCCAACATCGGGGAGATGTTTTTT
>TRBJ2-7|TRBV6-5|many|TRBD1
CASSTGQGGEQYF
TGTGCCAGCAGTACGGGACAGGGAGGGGAGCAGTACTTC
>TRBJ1-5|TRBV2|few|NA
CASSEAGSYQPQHF
TGTGCCAGCAGTGAAGCGGGGAGTTATCAGCCCCAGCATTTT
>TRBJ2-7|TRBV12-3/TRBV12-4|many|TRBD1
CASNPGGLSYEQYF
TGTGCCAGCAACCCAGGGGGCCTCTCCTACGAGCAGTACTTC
>TRBJ2-2|TRBV11-2|NA|NA
CACSLLVGAGELLF
TGTGCCTGCAGCTTATTAGTGGGAGCCGGGGAGCTGCTTTTT
>TRBJ2-3|TRBV7-2|NA|TRBD2
CASSLSVVSGTSTDTQYF
TGTGCCAGCAGCTTATCCGTGGTTAGCGGGACTAGCACAGATACGCAGTATTTT
>TRBJ2-7|TRBV11-2|medium-sized|NA
CASSALAGSYEQYF
TGTGCCAGCAGCGCACTAGCAGGGTCCTACGAGCAGTACTTC
>TRBJ2-1|TRBV11-2|NA|TRBD2
CASSSGLAGEVDNEQFF
TGTGCCAGCAGCTCCGGACTAGCGGGAGAAGTTGACAATGAGCAGTTCTTC
>TRBJ1-6|TRBV13|many|NA
CASSLVPGGDSPLHF
TGTGCCAGCAGCTTAGTACCGGGGGGCGATTCACCCCTCCACTTT
>TRBJ2-3|TRBV11-2|NA|NA
CASCYAGVRGPDTQYF
TGTGCCAGCTGCTATGCAGGAGTCAGGGGACCAGATACGCAGTATTTT
>TRBJ2-1|TRBV11-1|NA|NA
CASSLGRAYGQFF
TGTGCCAGCAGCTTAGGTCGGGCATATGGGCAGTTCTTC
>TRBJ2-1|TRBV4-1|NA|TRBD1
CTSSQGDTVGPLIEQFF
TGCACCAGCAGCCAGGGGGACACGGTAGGGCCTCTCATTGAGCAGTTCTTC
>TRBJ2-2|TRBV5-1|NA|NA
CASNFRTMNTGELFF
TGCGCCAGCAACTTCAGGACCATGAACACCGGGGAGCTGTTTTTT
>TRBJ2-2|TRBV11-2|NA|NA
CASSAPGQTNAEELFF
TGTGCCAGCAGCGCCCCTGGACAAACAAACGCCGAGGAGCTGTTTTTT
>TRBJ2-1|TRBV4-1|once|NA
CASSQSGTEQFF
TGCGCCAGCAGCCAATCAGGTACCGAGCAGTTCTTC
>TRBJ1-5|TRBV28|many|NA
CASSLGVGNQPQHF
TGTGCCAGCAGCCTAGGGGTGGGCAATCAGCCCCAGCATTTT
>TRBJ1-2|TRBV11-2|medium-sized|NA
CASSLVPDANYGYTF
TGTGCCAGCAGCTTAGTGCCCGATGCTAACTATGGCTACACCTTC
>TRBJ1-2|TRBV5-4|NA|NA
CASLADNYGYTF
TGTGCCAGCTTGGCCGACAACTATGGCTACACCTTC
>TRBJ2-3|TRBV19|NA|NA
CASRERVTGETDTEYF
TGTGCCAGTAGGGAGAGGGTCACGGGAGAAACAGATACGGAGTATTTT
>TRBJ1-2|TRBV12-3/TRBV12-4|many|NA
CASSMGVLRDGYTF
TGTGCCAGCAGTATGGGAGTCCTCCGGGATGGCTACACCTTC
>TRBJ2-3|TRBV7-9|NA|TRBD2
CASSLQTGLAGDDTQYF
TGTGCCAGCAGTCTCCAAACGGGACTAGCGGGAGATGATACGCAGTATTTT
>TRBJ1-2|TRBV11-2|NA|NA
CAGSSGHYYGYTF
TGTGCCGGCAGCTCGGGACACTATTATGGCTACACTTTC
>TRBJ2-3|TRBV7-8|NA|NA
CASSLAVGVAQATQYF
TGTGCCAGCAGCTTAGCGGTGGGGGTAGCTCAGGCGACGCAGTATTTT
>TRBJ1-2|TRBV6-1|once|TRBD1
CVSSERQGDGYTF
TGTGTCAGTAGTGAAAGGCAGGGGGATGGCTACACCTTC